This TCR beta chain appears in the sequencing data of a study of blood T cell repertoires in COVID-19. The wider study: Acute-phase and convalescent COVID-19 samples originated in the United States, Italy and Spain. Nucleic acid was either cDNA or gDNA, and it came from T cells, B-cell-depleted T cells, or PBMCs.

The CDR3 runs 16 residues. Trimming took 6 bases from V and 4 from J; bases not matched to a gene: 7. CDR1 is SGHTA and CDR2 is FQGNSA in the germline V gene. Authors' methods: Amplification from reference gene primers served as the basis for estimated nucleated cell counts. TCRdb keeps only in-frame clones here, not all; method: immunoSEQ multiplex PCR. V, J and clone size derive from that table, while D and trimming were established from the DNA sequence. The sample yields about 150,000 clones, around 80% seen once. This TCR derives from a human donor with acute or convalescent COVID-19. The donor label of this sample is uncertain. The sample comprised peripheral blood. This sequence joins TRBV7-2 and TRBJ1-6; 9 bases align to TRBD1. Written as DNA, the CDR3 is TGTGCCAGCAGAAACGACAGGGGGTATTATAATTCACCCCTCCACTTT. It codes for CASRNDRGYYNSPLHF.